This T cell receptor beta chain was identified in a study of blood T cells in healthy people across ages. Study as a whole: Capturing about one barcoded beta molecule per two T cells was achieved by template switching.

CDR3 size: 14 residues. Germline assignment: CDR1 KGHDR and CDR2 SFDVKD. V dropped 3 bases and J dropped 11 bases, with 18 bases sitting between them. As concerns this clonotype: Its antigen is currently unknown.

General study results and limits: Whereas aged donors had fewer naive CD4+ cells, long-lived donors had more of them and higher diversity.

The second PCR ran roughly 7 to 11 cycles with a sample-barcoded 5' primer and J-beta primers. The template-switch adaptor was a 5' adaptor with 12 random nucleotides. It tagged each cDNA molecule. TCRdb used MiXCR to reprocess the 5' RACE reads, holding one entry per CDR3 protein. The repertoire holds about 730,000 distinct CDR3 sequences, around 40% seen once, with around 20% in the top ten. The sequence was collected from a woman aged 60 to 75 in good health. Material: blood. This chain joins TRBV24-1 and TRBJ2-5; tentative D call: TRBD1 (6 bases). In DNA form, the CDR3 reads TGTGCCACCAGTGATCAACAGGGATACAATGAGCAGTACTTC. Amino acid sequence: CATSDQQGYNEQYF.